Listed below are T cell receptor beta chains from one sample, sequenced in a study of identical twins. Via MiXCR, TCRdb re-called the 5' RACE reads, giving one row per CDR3 protein. The sample yields approximately 530,000 distinct CDR3 sequences, more than 20% seen once. The same specimen was also included in a second study, on yellow fever vaccine responses in identical twins.

The sequenced sample consisted of CD4+ T cells sorted from blood. The receptor source for this set is a woman aged 18-29 years in good health. The CDR3 runs from the conserved cysteine through the conserved F or W. A D gene is named only where the DNA matches it firmly. Size values are once, few and many counts, or a class for expanded clones, and some rows have none.

few,-,TRBJ2-5,TRBV12-3/TRBV12-4,TGTGCCAGGCCCCCATCGGGGGTGGAAGAGACCCAGTACTTC,CARPPSGVEETQYF
-,TRBD1,TRBJ2-1,TRBV20-1,TGCAGTGCTAGTAGGGCAGGGGGCACCTACAATGAGCAGTTCTTC,CSASRAGGTYNEQFF
-,TRBD1,TRBJ2-1,TRBV15,TGTGCCACCAGCAGAGGATCCGGGACAGGGGGATACAATGAGCAGTTCTTC,CATSRGSGTGGYNEQFF
-,-,TRBJ2-5,TRBV3-1,TGTGCCAGCAGCCAAGATCGGTTTCTCCAAGCTACCCAGTACTTC,CASSQDRFLQATQYF
-,-,TRBJ1-2,TRBV28,TGTGCCAGCAGTATCCCTCCTAGCTATGGCTACACCTTC,CASSIPPSYGYTF
few,-,TRBJ1-4,TRBV5-1,TGCGCCAGCCAGGGTGGAGACCCGAGGATTGGAATGGCTAATGAAAAACTGTTTTTT,CASQGGDPRIGMANEKLFF
few,TRBD1,TRBJ2-1,TRBV4-1,TGCGCCAGCAGCCAAGTTGGGACAGGGTTACATGAGCAGTTCTTC,CASSQVGTGLHEQFF
few,-,TRBJ2-5,TRBV5-6,TGTGCCAGCAGCTTGGTCGGCAGAGGGGGCCAAGAGACCCAGTACTTC,CASSLVGRGGQETQYF
-,-,TRBJ1-1,TRBV4-1,TGCGCCAGCAGCCAAGATCGGGGGAACCTGGTAAACACTGAAGCTTTCTTT,CASSQDRGNLVNTEAFF
-,-,TRBJ1-2,TRBV20-1,TGCAGTGCTGGGGCGGGGTATGGCTACACCTTC,CSAGAGYGYTF
-,-,TRBJ1-5,TRBV20-1,TGCAGTGCTAGAGGGGGGAACTACCAGCCCCAGCATTTT,CSARGGNYQPQHF
-,-,TRBJ2-5,TRBV28,TGTGCCAGCAGCCCGTCGGCCTCGGAGACCCAGTACTTC,CASSPSASETQYF
-,-,TRBJ1-1,TRBV29-1,TGCAGCGTCGGGGACTTTTTATTAACTGAAGCTTTCTTT,CSVGDFLLTEAFF
-,-,TRBJ2-3,TRBV5-5,TGTGCCAGCAGCCCCTCGAGTTGGGATACGCAGTATTTT,CASSPSSWDTQYF
-,-,TRBJ2-3,TRBV24-1,TGTGCCACCAGTGACACTACCGACAGCACAGATACGCAGTATTTT,CATSDTTDSTDTQYF
few,-,TRBJ2-7,TRBV20-1,TGCAGTGCTAGAGTGTGGAGCCCTGACCTTTCCTACGAGCAGTACTTC,CSARVWSPDLSYEQYF
few,TRBD2,TRBJ2-3,TRBV10-3,TGTGCCATCAGTGAGTCGGCTAGCGGGAGAGCAGATACGCAGTATTTT,CAISESASGRADTQYF
few,TRBD2,TRBJ2-1,TRBV24-1,TGTGCCACCAGTGGTGCTAGCGGGCCTAGTTACAATGAGCAGTTCTTC,CATSGASGPSYNEQFF
-,-,TRBJ2-6,TRBV11-2,TGTGCCAGCAGCTTAGGTTTCTCTGGGGCCAACGTCCTGACTTTC,CASSLGFSGANVLTF
few,-,TRBJ1-2,TRBV3-1,TGTGCCAGCAGCCAAATTATCCACACACGCGGCTACACCTTC,CASSQIIHTRGYTF
-,TRBD2,TRBJ2-7,TRBV20-1,TGCAGTGCCATAGCGGGTACTTACGAGCAGTACTTC,CSAIAGTYEQYF
-,-,TRBJ2-2,TRBV7-9,TGTGCCAGCAGCTTATGGCTGGGGGACGCCGGGGAGCTGTTTTTT,CASSLWLGDAGELFF
few,-,TRBJ2-1,TRBV5-1,TGCGCCAGCAGCTTAACTATCAATGAGCAGTTCTTC,CASSLTINEQFF
-,TRBD2,TRBJ2-1,TRBV2,TGTGCCAGCAGTGAGGTTTCGCAGCGGGAGGGCCACAATGAGCAGTTCTTC,CASSEVSQREGHNEQFF
-,TRBD2,TRBJ2-1,TRBV20-1,TGCAGTGCTAGAGATTCTGGGACTAGCGGAAACAATGAGCAGTTCTTC,CSARDSGTSGNNEQFF
-,-,TRBJ2-1,TRBV7-2,TGTGCCAGCAGCTTAGTCCATGAGCAGTTCTTC,CASSLVHEQFF
-,-,TRBJ2-2,TRBV12-3/TRBV12-4,TGTGCCAGCACCTTTACCCTGGGCGGGGAGCTGTTTTTT,CASTFTLGGELFF
-,-,TRBJ1-1,TRBV6-5,TGTGCCAGCTTCCGCTTTGACACTGAAGCTTTCTTT,CASFRFDTEAFF
-,TRBD1,TRBJ1-5,TRBV29-1,TGCAGCGTAGCCCAGGGGGCAACTCAGCCCCAGCATTTT,CSVAQGATQPQHF